This T cell receptor beta chain was obtained from a study of blood T cell repertoires in COVID-19 (dated by TCRdb to about 2020). General notes on the study: Samples covering the acute and convalescent phases of COVID-19 were provided by collaborators in the United States, Italy and Spain. A de-identified subject ID, COVID-19 status, age in years and sex were almost always included in the sample metadata. The repertoires were released in a freely available public database intended as a resource for research on the immune response to SARS-CoV-2. Where HLA class I and class II types were available, the types were taken from metadata supplied by the sample provider, not from assay-based typing. Subjects who had been exposed to COVID-19, were actively infected with it, or had recovered from it provided the deeply sampled blood TCRbeta repertoires that made up the dataset. The prospective study material was composed of cDNA or gDNA derived from T cells, B-cell-depleted T cells, or PBMCs. The samples were drawn from the first 160 participants of the ongoing ImmuneRACE study and from 1,254 subjects provided by 6 global collaborators.

Results the study describes overall, beyond this receptor: The quantity of clinical and demographic metadata differed by source and by participant and was supplied without curation.

The germline V gene encodes CDR1 SEHNR and CDR2 FQNEAQ (reference sequence). Deletion took 5 bases off V and 0 bases off J, with a span of 5 bases between the germline ends. Including cysteine and phenylalanine, the CDR3 has 13 amino acids. Only the CDR3 DNA is retained, 39 bases long and in frame from the first base. In the prospective study, participants were roughly 18 to 95 years old, resided in fewer than 25 geographic areas of the United States, and were enrolled through a virtual design. In the prospective study, participants were assigned to cohorts based on the clinical history participants reported in a screening survey and a study questionnaire. Exposed participants had been in contact, within 2 weeks of entering the study, with a person who had a PCR-confirmed or clinician-diagnosed case of COVID-19. Mobile phlebotomists in the prospective study collected whole blood, serum and a nasopharyngeal or oropharyngeal swab from every participant. Over a roughly two-month period, participants in the prospective study had the option of providing additional blood draws and questionnaires. Prospective study blood samples were shipped either frozen or at room temperature before DNA extraction.

The immunoSEQ Assay, a bias-controlled multiplex PCR, was used to amplify TCRbeta CDR3 regions from genomic DNA. The paper's data handling went like this. Within the assay, amplification of reference gene primers was used to estimate how many nucleated cells each sample contained. Sequence reads were collapsed and filtered to measure the absolute abundance of every unique TCRbeta CDR3 rearrangement. For each sample, productive Simpson clonality was calculated as the square root of Simpson's diversity index across productive rearrangements. TCRdb re-hosts the immuneACCESS table, in-frame sequences only. Its copies lack some clones; in the studies checked, an unresolved V gene accounts for under half of them, and the cause for the rest is not known. That table supplies the V and J calls and clone size; D and trimming were determined from the DNA. The sample contains 140,000 or so clones, more than 80% of them found a single time. The ten most abundant clones make up 1.5% to 2% of the sample.

Notes on this clone: It lacks a known antigen. No much larger clone exists at a distance of one base, and base qualities are not known.

This receptor chain uses TRBV7-9 and TRBJ1-5, with an unclear D gene assignment. The receptor was derived from a woman between 18 and 29 years old who had been exposed to COVID-19. Sample: PBMCs or T cells enriched from blood (not recorded which). The CDR3 reads CASSRDSNQPQHF. The DNA sequence follows: TGTGCCAGCAGCAGAGATAGCAATCAGCCCCAGCATTTT.